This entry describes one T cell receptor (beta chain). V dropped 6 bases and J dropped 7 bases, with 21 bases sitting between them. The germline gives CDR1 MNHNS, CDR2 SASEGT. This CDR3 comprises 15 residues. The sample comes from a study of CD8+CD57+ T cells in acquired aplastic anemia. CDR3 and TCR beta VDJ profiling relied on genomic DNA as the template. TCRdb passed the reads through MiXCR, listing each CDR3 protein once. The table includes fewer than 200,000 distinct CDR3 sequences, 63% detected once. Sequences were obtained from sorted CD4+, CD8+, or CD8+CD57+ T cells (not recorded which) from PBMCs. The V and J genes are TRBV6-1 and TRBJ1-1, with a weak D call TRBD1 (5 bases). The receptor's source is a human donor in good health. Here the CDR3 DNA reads TGTGCCAGCAGGACCCCGGCAGGGCAATACGGTGAAGCTTTCTTT. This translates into CASRTPAGQYGEAFF.